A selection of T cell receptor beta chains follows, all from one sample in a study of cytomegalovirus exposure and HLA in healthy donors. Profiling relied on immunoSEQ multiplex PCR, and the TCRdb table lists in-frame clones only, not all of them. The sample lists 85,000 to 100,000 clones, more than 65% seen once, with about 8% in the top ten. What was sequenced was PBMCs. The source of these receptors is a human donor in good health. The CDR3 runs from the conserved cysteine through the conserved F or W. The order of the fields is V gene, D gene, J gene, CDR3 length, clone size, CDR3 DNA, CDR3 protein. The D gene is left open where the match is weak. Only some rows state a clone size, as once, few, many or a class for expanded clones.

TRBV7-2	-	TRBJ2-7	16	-	TGTGCCAGCAGCTCCCGAATTGCAGCGATGCGCTACGAGCAGTACTTC	CASSSRIAAMRYEQYF
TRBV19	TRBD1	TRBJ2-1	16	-	TGTGCCAGTAGTCTCTTACGGACAGGGATGGGCAATGAGCAGTTCTTC	CASSLLRTGMGNEQFF
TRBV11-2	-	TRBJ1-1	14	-	TGTGCCAGCAGCTTATTAATACAGAACACTGAAGCTTTCTTT	CASSLLIQNTEAFF
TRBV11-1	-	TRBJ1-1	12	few	TGTGCCAGCAGCTCCCGGAACACTGAAGCTTTCTTT	CASSSRNTEAFF
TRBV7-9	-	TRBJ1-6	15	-	TGTGCCAGCAGCTTAGTGGGTGGCGGGTATTCACCCCTCCACTTT	CASSLVGGGYSPLHF
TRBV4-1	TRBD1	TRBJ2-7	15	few	TGCGCCAGCAGCCAGGGTGGACAGGTCTACTACGAGCAGTACTTC	CASSQGGQVYYEQYF
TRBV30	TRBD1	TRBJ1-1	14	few	TGTGCCTGGAGTCGGGACAGGGGGATCACTGAAGCTTTCTTT	CAWSRDRGITEAFF
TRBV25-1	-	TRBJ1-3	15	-	TGTGCCAGCAGTGATACAGGGCAGGCTGGAAACACCATATATTTT	CASSDTGQAGNTIYF
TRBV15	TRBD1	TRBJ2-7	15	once	TGTGCCACCAGCAGACGACAGGGGGGGACCTACGAGCAGTACTTC	CATSRRQGGTYEQYF
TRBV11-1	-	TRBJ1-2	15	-	TGTGCCAGCAGCCGTGGGGGCCGAGCTAACTATGGCTACACCTTC	CASSRGGRANYGYTF
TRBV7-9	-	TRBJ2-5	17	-	TGTGCCAGCAGCTTGGCCCCCCGGGGAAAGCTCCCACCTGCCCAGTACTTC	CASSLAPRGKLPPAQYF
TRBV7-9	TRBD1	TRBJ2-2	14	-	TGTGCCAGCAGGGATGGACAGGGGACCGGGGAGCTGTTTTTT	CASRDGQGTGELFF
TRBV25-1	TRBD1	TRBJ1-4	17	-	TGTGCCAGCAGTGGTGGACAGGGGTGGTCGGCTAATGAAAAACTGTTTTTT	CASSGGQGWSANEKLFF
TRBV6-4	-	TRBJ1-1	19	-	TGTGCCAGCACCCATAGGGGACATCCCCGCATCCCTATGAACACTGAAGCTTTCTTT	CASTHRGHPRIPMNTEAFF
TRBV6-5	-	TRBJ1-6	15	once	TGTGCCAGCAGTTGGGACAACTTGATTAATTCACCCCTCCACTTT	CASSWDNLINSPLHF
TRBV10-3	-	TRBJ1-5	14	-	TGTGCCATCAGTGAGGGAGGGAAGAATCAGCCCCAGCATTTT	CAISEGGKNQPQHF
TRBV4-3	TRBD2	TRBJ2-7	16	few	TGCGCCAGCAGCCAAGGAGCTAGCGGGAGTTTGGACGAGCAGTACTTC	CASSQGASGSLDEQYF
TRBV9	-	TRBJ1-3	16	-	TGTGCCAGCAGCGTAGAGGAGAGGTACTCTGGAAACACCATATATTTT	CASSVEERYSGNTIYF
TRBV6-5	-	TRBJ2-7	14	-	TGTGCCAGCAGTTACTCAGGCAGGGCCTACGAGCAGTACTTC	CASSYSGRAYEQYF
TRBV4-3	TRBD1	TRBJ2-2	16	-	TGCGCCAGCAGCCAAGATTGGGACAGGGGGACCCGGGAGCTGTTTTTT	CASSQDWDRGTRELFF
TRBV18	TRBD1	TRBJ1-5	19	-	TGTGCCAGCTCACCATCTTCCGCAGGGGGCTACTATAGCAATCAGCCCCAGCATTTT	CASSPSSAGGYYSNQPQHF
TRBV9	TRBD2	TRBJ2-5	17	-	TGTGCCAGCAGCGTAGACGTTAGCGGGGGACTACAAGAGACCCAGTACTTC	CASSVDVSGGLQETQYF
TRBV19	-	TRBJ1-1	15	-	TGTGCCAGTAGTATAGGGGGCCTCATGAACACTGAAGCTTTCTTT	CASSIGGLMNTEAFF
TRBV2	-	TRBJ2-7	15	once	TGTGCCAGCAATCCAGCGGAACAGAGCCGGTACGAGCAGTACTTC	CASNPAEQSRYEQYF
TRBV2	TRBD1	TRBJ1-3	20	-	TGTGCCAGCAGGAATCGCGATCGTGGGTTATCAGGGGGGTCTGGAAACACCATATATTTT	CASRNRDRGLSGGSGNTIYF
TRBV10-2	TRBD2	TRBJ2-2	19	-	TGCGCCAGCAGTCAAGATGCGGGACTAGCGGGAGGTCACACCGGGGAGCTGTTTTTT	CASSQDAGLAGGHTGELFF
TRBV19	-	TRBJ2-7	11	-	TGTGCCAGTAGTATCCAGGGCGAGCAGTACTTC	CASSIQGEQYF
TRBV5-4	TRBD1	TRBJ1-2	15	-	TGTGCCAGCAGCTTCCCGGGACAGGGTTGGGACGGCTACACCTTC	CASSFPGQGWDGYTF
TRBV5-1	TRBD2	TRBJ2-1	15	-	TGCGCCAGCAGCTTGGTAGCGGGGCATTACAATGAGCAGTTCTTC	CASSLVAGHYNEQFF
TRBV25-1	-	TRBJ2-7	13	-	TGTGCCAGCAGTGTTACAGGGTTCAACGAGCAGTACTTC	CASSVTGFNEQYF
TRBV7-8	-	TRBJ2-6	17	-	TGTGCCAGCAGCCCCGTGGGGGCGACTTCTGGGGCCAACGTCCTGACTTTC	CASSPVGATSGANVLTF
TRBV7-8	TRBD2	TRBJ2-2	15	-	TGTGCCAGCAGCGGGTCGGGAGGATATACCGGGGAGCTGTTTTTT	CASSGSGGYTGELFF
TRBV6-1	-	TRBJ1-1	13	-	TGTGCCAGCACAGGGGATCGAAACACTGAAGCTTTCTTT	CASTGDRNTEAFF
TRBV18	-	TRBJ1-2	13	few	TGTGCCAGCTCACCACCGGGATCGGGAGGCTACACCTTC	CASSPPGSGGYTF
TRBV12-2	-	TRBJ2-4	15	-	TGTGCAAGTCGATTACCCCCGGGAGCCAAAAACATTCAGTACTTC	CASRLPPGAKNIQYF
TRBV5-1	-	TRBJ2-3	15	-	TGCGCCAGCAGCTTGAGGGGAACTTACACAGATACGCAGTATTTT	CASSLRGTYTDTQYF
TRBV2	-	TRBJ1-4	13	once	TGTGCCAGCATCCGGGGAGCTAATGAAAAACTGTTTTTT	CASIRGANEKLFF
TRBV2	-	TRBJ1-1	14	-	TGTGCCAGCAGTGAAGTGCAGGCGGGGACTGAAGCTTTCTTT	CASSEVQAGTEAFF
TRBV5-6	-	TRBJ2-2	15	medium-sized	TGTGCCAGCAGCTTGGAGAGGGTCGAAGGCGGGGAGCTGTTTTTT	CASSLERVEGGELFF
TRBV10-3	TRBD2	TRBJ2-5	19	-	TGTGCCATCAGTGCTGATTTTGGAGGTAGCGGGGGGGCAAGGGAGACCCAGTACTTC	CAISADFGGSGGARETQYF